Here is one T cell receptor (beta chain) with its context. Its specificity is not known. Time point indicated: after neoadjuvant nivolumab, at surgical resection. This specimen comes from a study of neoadjuvant anti-PD-1 for oral cavity cancer. General study results and limits: Post-nivolumab, blood T cell clonality was significantly elevated in non-responders.

The V end lost 4 bases, the J end lost 1 base, and 7 bases lay between the germline ends. Germline lookup yields CDR1 MRHNA and CDR2 SNTAGT. This CDR3 has 13 residues. Method: immunoSEQ multiplex PCR; TCRdb's copy keeps in-frame clones and lacks some. The sample contains approximately 42,000 clones, approximately 80% of which appear only once. The clonotype comes from a person aged 35 to 85 with oral cavity squamous cell carcinoma. The rearrangement uses TRBV6-4 and TRBJ1-1; no clear D. The material was PBMCs, obtained after nivolumab (anti-PD-1) treatment. The CDR3 reads CASSASWNTEAFF. CDR3 DNA: TGTGCCAGCAGTGCGTCTTGGAACACTGAAGCTTTCTTT.